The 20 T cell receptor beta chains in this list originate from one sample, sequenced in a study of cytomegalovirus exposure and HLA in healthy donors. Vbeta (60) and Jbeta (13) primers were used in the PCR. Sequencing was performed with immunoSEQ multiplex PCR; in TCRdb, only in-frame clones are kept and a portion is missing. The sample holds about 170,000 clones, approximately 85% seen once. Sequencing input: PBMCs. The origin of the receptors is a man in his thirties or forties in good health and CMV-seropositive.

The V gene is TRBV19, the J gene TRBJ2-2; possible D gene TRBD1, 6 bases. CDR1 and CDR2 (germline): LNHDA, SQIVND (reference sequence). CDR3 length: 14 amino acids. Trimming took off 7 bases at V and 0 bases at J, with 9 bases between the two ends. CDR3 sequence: CASTRTANTGELFF. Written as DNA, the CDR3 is TGTGCCAGTACCCGGACAGCGAACACCGGGGAGCTGTTTTTT.

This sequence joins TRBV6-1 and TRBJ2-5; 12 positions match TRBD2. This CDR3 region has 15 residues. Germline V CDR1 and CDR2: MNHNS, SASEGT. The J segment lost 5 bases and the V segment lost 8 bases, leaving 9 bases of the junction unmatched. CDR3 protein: CASSTSGSSRETQYF. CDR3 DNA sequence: TGTGCCAGCTCGACTAGCGGGAGTTCAAGGGAGACCCAGTACTTC.

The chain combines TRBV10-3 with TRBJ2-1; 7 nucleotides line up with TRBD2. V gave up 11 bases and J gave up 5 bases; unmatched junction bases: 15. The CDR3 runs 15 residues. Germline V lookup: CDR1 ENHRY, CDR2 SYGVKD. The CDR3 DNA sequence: TGTGCCGCCGCCCAGGAAGCGGGATTGGACAATGAGCAGTTCTTC. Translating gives CAAAQEAGLDNEQFF.

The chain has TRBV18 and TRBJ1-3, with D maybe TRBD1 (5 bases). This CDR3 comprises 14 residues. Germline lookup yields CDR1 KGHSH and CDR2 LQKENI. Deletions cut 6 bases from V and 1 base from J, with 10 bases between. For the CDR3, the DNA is TGTGCCAGCTCGGACAAGGGTTCTGGAAACACCATATATTTT. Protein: CASSDKGSGNTIYF. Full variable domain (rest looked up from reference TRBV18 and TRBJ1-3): NAGVMQNPRHLVRRRGQEARLRCSPMKGHSHVYWYRQLPEEGLKFMVYLQKENIIDESGMPKERFSAEFPKEGPSILRIQQVVRGDSAAYFCASSDKGSGNTIYFGEGSWLTVV.

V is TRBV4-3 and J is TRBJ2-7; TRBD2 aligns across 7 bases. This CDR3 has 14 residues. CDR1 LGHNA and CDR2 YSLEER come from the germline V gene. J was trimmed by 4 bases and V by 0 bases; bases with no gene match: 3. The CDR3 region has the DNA TGCGCCAGCAGCCAAGATGGGGGGGGGTACGAGCAGTACTTC. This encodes CASSQDGGGYEQYF.

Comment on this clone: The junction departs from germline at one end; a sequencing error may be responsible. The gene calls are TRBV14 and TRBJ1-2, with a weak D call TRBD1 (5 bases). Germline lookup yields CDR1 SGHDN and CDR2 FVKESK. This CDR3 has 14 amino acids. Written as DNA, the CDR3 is TGTGCCAACAGCCATGCAGGGCGGGGGTATGGCTACACCTTC. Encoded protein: CANSHAGRGYGYTF. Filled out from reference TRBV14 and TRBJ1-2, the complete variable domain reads EAGVTQFPSHSVIEKGQTVTLRCDPISGHDNLYWYRRVMGKEIKFLLHFVKESKQDESGMPNNRFLAERTGGTYSTLKVQPAELEDSGVYFCANSHAGRGYGYTFGSGTRLTVV.

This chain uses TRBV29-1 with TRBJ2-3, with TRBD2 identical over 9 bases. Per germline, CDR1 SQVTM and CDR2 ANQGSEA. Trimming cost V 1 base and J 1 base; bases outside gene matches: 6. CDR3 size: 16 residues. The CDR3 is CSVEVGVAGGTDTQYF. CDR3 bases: TGCAGCGTTGAAGTTGGAGTAGCGGGAGGCACAGATACGCAGTATTTT.

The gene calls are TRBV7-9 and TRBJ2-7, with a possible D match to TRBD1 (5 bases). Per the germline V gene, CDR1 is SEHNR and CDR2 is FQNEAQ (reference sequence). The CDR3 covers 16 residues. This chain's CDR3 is CSSSLLGREGSYEQYV. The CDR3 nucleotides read TGTTCCAGCAGCTTATTAGGCAGGGAAGGCTCCTACGAGCAGTACGTC.

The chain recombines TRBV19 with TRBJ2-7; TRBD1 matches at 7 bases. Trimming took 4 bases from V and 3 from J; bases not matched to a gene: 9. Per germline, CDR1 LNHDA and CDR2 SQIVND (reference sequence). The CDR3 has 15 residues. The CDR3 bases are TGTGCCAGTAGTAACCCCCGCCAGGGGGTCTACGAGCAGTACTTC. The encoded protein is CASSNPRQGVYEQYF.

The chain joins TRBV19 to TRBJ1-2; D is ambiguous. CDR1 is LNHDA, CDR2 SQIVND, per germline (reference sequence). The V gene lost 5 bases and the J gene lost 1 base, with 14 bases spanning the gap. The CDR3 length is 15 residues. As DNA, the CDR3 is TGTGCCAGTAGTCGTACTGCGGACTTTAACTATGGCTACACCTTC. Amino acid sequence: CASSRTADFNYGYTF.

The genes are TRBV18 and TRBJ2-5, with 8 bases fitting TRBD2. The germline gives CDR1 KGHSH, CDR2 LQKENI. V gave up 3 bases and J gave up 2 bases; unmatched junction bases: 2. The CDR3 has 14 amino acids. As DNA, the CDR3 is TGTGCCAGCTCACCCAGCGGGAGTCAAGAGACCCAGTACTTC. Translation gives CASSPSGSQETQYF.

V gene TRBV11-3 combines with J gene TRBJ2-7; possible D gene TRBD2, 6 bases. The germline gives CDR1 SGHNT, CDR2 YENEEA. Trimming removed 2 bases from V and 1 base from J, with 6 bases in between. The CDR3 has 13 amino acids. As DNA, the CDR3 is TGTGCCAGCAGCTTACGGGGGTCCTACGAGCAGTACTTC. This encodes CASSLRGSYEQYF.

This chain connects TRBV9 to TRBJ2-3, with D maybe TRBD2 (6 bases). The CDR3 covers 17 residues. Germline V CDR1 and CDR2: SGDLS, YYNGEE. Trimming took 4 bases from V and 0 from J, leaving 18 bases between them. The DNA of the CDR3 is TGTGCCAGCAGCCCTAGACATACTAGCATGAGCACAGATACGCAGTATTTT. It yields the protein CASSPRHTSMSTDTQYF.

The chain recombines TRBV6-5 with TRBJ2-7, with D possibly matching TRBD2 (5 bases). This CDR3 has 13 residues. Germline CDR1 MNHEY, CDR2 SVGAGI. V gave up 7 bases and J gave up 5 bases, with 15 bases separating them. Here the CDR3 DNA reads TGTGCCAGCACCTCCCCGGGGTTCGACGAGCAGTACTTC. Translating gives CASTSPGFDEQYF.

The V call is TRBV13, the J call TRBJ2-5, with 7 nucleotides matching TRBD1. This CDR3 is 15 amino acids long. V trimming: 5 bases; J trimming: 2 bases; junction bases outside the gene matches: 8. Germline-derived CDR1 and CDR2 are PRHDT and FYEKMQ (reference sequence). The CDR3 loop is CASSAYRGRQETQYF. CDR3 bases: TGTGCCAGCAGCGCATACAGGGGCAGGCAAGAGACCCAGTACTTC. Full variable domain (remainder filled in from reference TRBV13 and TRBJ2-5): AAGVIQSPRHLIKEKRETATLKCYPIPRHDTVYWYQQGPGQDPQFLISFYEKMQSDKGSIPDRFSAQQFSDYHSELNMSSLELGDSALYFCASSAYRGRQETQYFGPGTRLLVL.

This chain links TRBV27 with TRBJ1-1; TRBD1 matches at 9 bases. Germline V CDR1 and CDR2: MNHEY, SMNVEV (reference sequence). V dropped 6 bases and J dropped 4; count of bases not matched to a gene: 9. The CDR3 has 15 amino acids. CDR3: CASSLRDREVTEAFF. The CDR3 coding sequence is TGTGCCAGCAGCCTGAGGGACAGGGAAGTCACTGAAGCTTTCTTT.

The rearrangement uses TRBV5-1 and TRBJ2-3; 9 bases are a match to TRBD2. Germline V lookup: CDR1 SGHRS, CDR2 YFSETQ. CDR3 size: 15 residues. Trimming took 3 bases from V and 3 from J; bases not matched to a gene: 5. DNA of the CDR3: TGCGCCAGCAGCTCGACTAGCGGCCAGACAGATACGCAGTATTTT. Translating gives CASSSTSGQTDTQYF.

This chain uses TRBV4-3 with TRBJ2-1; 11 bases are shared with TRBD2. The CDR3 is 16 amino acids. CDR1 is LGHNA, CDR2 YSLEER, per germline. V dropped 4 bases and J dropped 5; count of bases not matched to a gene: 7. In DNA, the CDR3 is TGCGCCAGCAGCCGGGCCGGGACTAGCGGCAACAATGAGCAGTTCTTC. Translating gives CASSRAGTSGNNEQFF.

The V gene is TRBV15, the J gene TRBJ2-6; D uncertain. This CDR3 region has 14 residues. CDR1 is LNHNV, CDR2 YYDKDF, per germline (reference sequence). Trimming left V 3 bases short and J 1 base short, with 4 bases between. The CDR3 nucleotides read TGTGCCACCAGCAGTCCGTCTGGGGCCAACGTCCTGACTTTC. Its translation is CATSSPSGANVLTF.

The chain's CDR3 is CASNLQGKTNEKLFF. The CDR3 DNA is TGTGCCAGTAACCTACAGGGGAAAACTAATGAAAAACTGTTTTTT. V gene TRBV19 combines with J gene TRBJ1-4; 7 bases agree with TRBD1. The CDR3 runs to 15 residues. The J segment lost 1 base and the V segment lost 7 bases, leaving 6 bases of the junction unmatched. Germline values: CDR1 LNHDA, CDR2 SQIVND (reference sequence).